The rows below give T cell receptor beta chains drawn from one sample of a study of blood T cells in healthy people across ages. TCRdb passed the 5' RACE reads through MiXCR, listing each CDR3 protein once. Counted here are about 1 million distinct CDR3 sequences, around 43% occurring once; the ten biggest clones make up approximately 20%. Source material: blood. The receptors shown here come from a woman aged 60-75 years in good health. Each CDR3 is given with its conserved first and last residue. The order of the fields is clone size, D gene, V gene, J gene, CDR3 DNA, CDR3 protein. The D gene is left open where the match is weak. Expanded clones are given a class, and other clones once, few, many or no size at all.

clone_size: -
d_call: TRBD1
v_call: TRBV20-1
j_call: TRBJ2-5
cdr3_nt: TGCAGTATGACCCCGGGACAGGGGCTGGAGACCCAGTACTTC
cdr3_aa: CSMTPGQGLETQYF

clone_size: -
d_call: -
v_call: TRBV9
j_call: TRBJ2-6
cdr3_nt: TGTGCCAGCAGCCCGAGAGGGGGTGGGGGCTCTGGGGCCAACGTCCTGACTTTC
cdr3_aa: CASSPRGGGGSGANVLTF

clone_size: -
d_call: -
v_call: TRBV29-1
j_call: TRBJ2-1
cdr3_nt: TGCAGCGTGGCCGGTCTTGCAGACTCCTACAATGAGCAGTTCTTC
cdr3_aa: CSVAGLADSYNEQFF

clone_size: -
d_call: TRBD2
v_call: TRBV29-1
j_call: TRBJ2-5
cdr3_nt: TGCAGCGTTGTGGTGGGAGGGCCCTCAGAGACCCAGTACTTC
cdr3_aa: CSVVVGGPSETQYF

clone_size: few
d_call: -
v_call: TRBV27
j_call: TRBJ1-6
cdr3_nt: TGTGCCAGCAGCGACAGGTCAGGATCACCCCTCCACTTT
cdr3_aa: CASSDRSGSPLHF

clone_size: -
d_call: TRBD2
v_call: TRBV4-2
j_call: TRBJ2-5
cdr3_nt: TGTGCCAGCAGCCAAGTAGCGGGAGATAGCGATGAGCAGTACTTC
cdr3_aa: CASSQVAGDSDEQYF

clone_size: -
d_call: TRBD2
v_call: TRBV6-5
j_call: TRBJ2-5
cdr3_nt: TGTGCCAGCAGTTACTCCCCGCTAGCGGGACTCCAAGAGACCCAGTACTTC
cdr3_aa: CASSYSPLAGLQETQYF

clone_size: -
d_call: TRBD1
v_call: TRBV20-1
j_call: TRBJ2-3
cdr3_nt: TGCAGTGCTAGATATGCCAGGGGGCTAGATACGCAGTATTTT
cdr3_aa: CSARYARGLDTQYF

clone_size: -
d_call: -
v_call: TRBV6-1
j_call: TRBJ2-7
cdr3_nt: TGTGCCAGCAGTGAAGCGCGGGGCTTTTCCTACAATGAGCAGTACTTC
cdr3_aa: CASSEARGFSYNEQYF

clone_size: -
d_call: TRBD2
v_call: TRBV6-1
j_call: TRBJ2-7
cdr3_nt: TGTGCCAGCAGTGAAAATGGGGCTAGCGGATTTTACAATGAGCAGTACTTC
cdr3_aa: CASSENGASGFYNEQYF

clone_size: -
d_call: -
v_call: TRBV14
j_call: TRBJ2-3
cdr3_nt: TGTGCCAGCAGCCAAGATCGGGCCCTAGACACAGATACGCAGTATTTT
cdr3_aa: CASSQDRALDTDTQYF

clone_size: few
d_call: -
v_call: TRBV20-1
j_call: TRBJ2-1
cdr3_nt: TGCAGTGCTAAACAGCAGCCCAAGTCCAATGAGCAGTTCTTC
cdr3_aa: CSAKQQPKSNEQFF

clone_size: few
d_call: -
v_call: TRBV20-1
j_call: TRBJ2-1
cdr3_nt: TGCAGTGCTAGAGGAGGCCGGAGCGGTGGGCACAATGAGCAGTTCTTC
cdr3_aa: CSARGGRSGGHNEQFF

clone_size: few
d_call: -
v_call: TRBV30
j_call: TRBJ2-7
cdr3_nt: TGTGCCTGGAGTGTACCCCAGACGAGGCAGTACTTC
cdr3_aa: CAWSVPQTRQYF

clone_size: few
d_call: -
v_call: TRBV11-2
j_call: TRBJ2-5
cdr3_nt: TGTGCCAGCAGCTTAGTCGCCCAGCGGGAGACCCAGTACTTC
cdr3_aa: CASSLVAQRETQYF

clone_size: few
d_call: TRBD1
v_call: TRBV5-1
j_call: TRBJ2-4
cdr3_nt: TGCGCCAGCAGCTCCGGACAGGCCTCGACCTTAAACATTCAGTACTTC
cdr3_aa: CASSSGQASTLNIQYF

clone_size: -
d_call: -
v_call: TRBV20-1
j_call: TRBJ2-5
cdr3_nt: TGCAGTGCTAGAGGGGCGGAGACCCAGTACTTC
cdr3_aa: CSARGAETQYF

clone_size: -
d_call: TRBD2
v_call: TRBV28
j_call: TRBJ2-3
cdr3_nt: TGTGCCAGCAGTTTATGGGCTAGCGGGGACAACACAGATACGCAGTATTTT
cdr3_aa: CASSLWASGDNTDTQYF

clone_size: -
d_call: TRBD2
v_call: TRBV14
j_call: TRBJ2-7
cdr3_nt: TGTGCTAGCAGCCAAGATGGGCCCGGACTAGCGGGCTACGAGCAGTACTTC
cdr3_aa: CASSQDGPGLAGYEQYF

clone_size: -
d_call: TRBD2
v_call: TRBV4-1
j_call: TRBJ2-5
cdr3_nt: TGCGCCAGCAGCCAAGATGCCGGCGGGGGGACCCAGTACTTC
cdr3_aa: CASSQDAGGGTQYF

clone_size: -
d_call: TRBD2
v_call: TRBV12-3/TRBV12-4
j_call: TRBJ2-1
cdr3_nt: TGTGCCAGCAGTGCACTAGCGGGAGGGTTAGATGAGCAGTTCTTC
cdr3_aa: CASSALAGGLDEQFF

clone_size: -
d_call: -
v_call: TRBV4-2
j_call: TRBJ2-3
cdr3_nt: TGTGCCAGCAGCCAAGTGAGGAATACGCAGTATTTT
cdr3_aa: CASSQVRNTQYF

clone_size: -
d_call: TRBD2
v_call: TRBV7-6
j_call: TRBJ2-2
cdr3_nt: TGTGCCAGCAGCCCCACCACCACTAGCGATCACGGGGAGCTGTTTTTT
cdr3_aa: CASSPTTTSDHGELFF

clone_size: -
d_call: TRBD1
v_call: TRBV20-1
j_call: TRBJ2-7
cdr3_nt: TGCAGTGCTAGAGATACCGGACAGGGAACTCACGAGCAGTACTTC
cdr3_aa: CSARDTGQGTHEQYF

clone_size: -
d_call: -
v_call: TRBV3-1
j_call: TRBJ2-5
cdr3_nt: TGTGCCAGCACGGGAGTTACACAAGAGACCCAGTACTTC
cdr3_aa: CASTGVTQETQYF

clone_size: -
d_call: TRBD1
v_call: TRBV24-1
j_call: TRBJ2-7
cdr3_nt: TGTGCCACCAGACGCCGGGACAGGGGATCCTACGAGCAGTACTTC
cdr3_aa: CATRRRDRGSYEQYF

clone_size: -
d_call: -
v_call: TRBV11-3
j_call: TRBJ2-1
cdr3_nt: TGTGCCAGCAGCTTAAGTCCGGCAGCCTACAATGAGCAGTTCTTC
cdr3_aa: CASSLSPAAYNEQFF

clone_size: -
d_call: -
v_call: TRBV27
j_call: TRBJ2-3
cdr3_nt: TGTGCCGGCGGTTTCACAGATACGCAGTATTTT
cdr3_aa: CAGGFTDTQYF

clone_size: -
d_call: TRBD1
v_call: TRBV7-3
j_call: TRBJ1-2
cdr3_nt: TGTGCCAGCAGCCCCCACACGAAGACAGGGGGCCGCCGTTATGGCTACACCTTC
cdr3_aa: CASSPHTKTGGRRYGYTF

clone_size: -
d_call: -
v_call: TRBV2
j_call: TRBJ2-3
cdr3_nt: TGTGCCAGCAGTCTATCGAGCGTCACAGATACGCAGTATTTT
cdr3_aa: CASSLSSVTDTQYF

clone_size: -
d_call: -
v_call: TRBV10-3
j_call: TRBJ1-3
cdr3_nt: TGTGCCATCAGTGATGATCTCTCTGGAAACACCATATATTTT
cdr3_aa: CAISDDLSGNTIYF

clone_size: -
d_call: TRBD1
v_call: TRBV10-2
j_call: TRBJ1-5
cdr3_nt: TGCGCCAGCAGTGAGTCGTCGGGACAGGGGAGCGGGCCCCAGCATTTT
cdr3_aa: CASSESSGQGSGPQHF

clone_size: -
d_call: TRBD1
v_call: TRBV12-3/TRBV12-4
j_call: TRBJ1-2
cdr3_nt: TGTGCCGGCAGTTTAGCGGACAGGGTGGGGTATGGCTACACCTTC
cdr3_aa: CAGSLADRVGYGYTF

clone_size: few
d_call: -
v_call: TRBV28
j_call: TRBJ2-1
cdr3_nt: TGTGCCAGCAGTAGCCCGGGGGCCTACAATGAGCAGTTCTTC
cdr3_aa: CASSSPGAYNEQFF

clone_size: -
d_call: TRBD2
v_call: TRBV7-2
j_call: TRBJ2-1
cdr3_nt: TGTGCCAGCAGCGTGGGACTAGATTCCTACAATGAGCAGTTCTTC
cdr3_aa: CASSVGLDSYNEQFF

clone_size: few
d_call: -
v_call: TRBV7-9
j_call: TRBJ2-7
cdr3_nt: TGTGCCAGCAGCTTAGAGACTAGAGGGTACGAGCAGTACTTC
cdr3_aa: CASSLETRGYEQYF

clone_size: -
d_call: -
v_call: TRBV7-2
j_call: TRBJ2-3
cdr3_nt: TGTGCCAGCAGCTTTCTGAGGGCAGGTACGCAGTATTTT
cdr3_aa: CASSFLRAGTQYF

clone_size: -
d_call: -
v_call: TRBV28
j_call: TRBJ1-1
cdr3_nt: TGTGCCAGCAGTTTTAGGCAGATACGTAAGTTGAACACTGAAGCTTTCTTT
cdr3_aa: CASSFRQIRKLNTEAFF

clone_size: -
d_call: TRBD1
v_call: TRBV6-1
j_call: TRBJ1-2
cdr3_nt: TGTGCCAGCAGTGAAGATCAGGGGGCGAGAGGCTACACCTTC
cdr3_aa: CASSEDQGARGYTF

clone_size: once
d_call: -
v_call: TRBV2
j_call: TRBJ2-7
cdr3_nt: TGTGCCAGCAGTGAAGTTGTCAGAGCTTACGAGCAGTACTTC
cdr3_aa: CASSEVVRAYEQYF

clone_size: -
d_call: -
v_call: TRBV5-1
j_call: TRBJ2-5
cdr3_nt: TGCGCCAGCAGTGGCAGCCAAGAGACCCAGTACTTC
cdr3_aa: CASSGSQETQYF

clone_size: -
d_call: TRBD2
v_call: TRBV20-1
j_call: TRBJ2-3
cdr3_nt: TGCAATGCCCGTAGCGGGAGGGGTGCGGATACGCAGTATTTT
cdr3_aa: CNARSGRGADTQYF

clone_size: few
d_call: TRBD1
v_call: TRBV14
j_call: TRBJ2-3
cdr3_nt: TGTGCCAGCAGCGGACTTGGACAGGGAAAAGATACGCAGTATTTT
cdr3_aa: CASSGLGQGKDTQYF

clone_size: few
d_call: -
v_call: TRBV18
j_call: TRBJ2-1
cdr3_nt: TGTGCCAGTTGGGGCTACGACCCCTACAATGAGCAGTTCTTC
cdr3_aa: CASWGYDPYNEQFF

clone_size: -
d_call: TRBD2
v_call: TRBV12-3/TRBV12-4
j_call: TRBJ2-5
cdr3_nt: TGTGCCAGCACCGACGGACTAGCTGAGACCCAGTACTTC
cdr3_aa: CASTDGLAETQYF

clone_size: -
d_call: -
v_call: TRBV7-9
j_call: TRBJ1-1
cdr3_nt: TGTGCCAGCAGCTTAAAGGGGGGCACTGAAGCTTTCTTT
cdr3_aa: CASSLKGGTEAFF

clone_size: few
d_call: TRBD2
v_call: TRBV3-1
j_call: TRBJ2-1
cdr3_nt: TGTGCCAGTGATACCAGCGGGAGGGGACTCTACAATGAGCAGTTCTTC
cdr3_aa: CASDTSGRGLYNEQFF

clone_size: -
d_call: TRBD2
v_call: TRBV5-1
j_call: TRBJ2-3
cdr3_nt: TGCGCCAGCAGCTTCGAGCGGGAGAGCACAGATACGCAGTATTTT
cdr3_aa: CASSFERESTDTQYF

clone_size: few
d_call: -
v_call: TRBV7-2
j_call: TRBJ2-2
cdr3_nt: TGTGCCAGCAACAACCTGGGAAGCGCGAACACCGGGGAGCTGTTTTTT
cdr3_aa: CASNNLGSANTGELFF

clone_size: -
d_call: TRBD2
v_call: TRBV20-1
j_call: TRBJ2-1
cdr3_nt: TGCAGTGCTAGAGATCTAATGGCGGGAGGGTCGGAGACCCAGTTCTTC
cdr3_aa: CSARDLMAGGSETQFF

clone_size: -
d_call: TRBD2
v_call: TRBV12-3/TRBV12-4
j_call: TRBJ2-7
cdr3_nt: TGTGCCAGCAGACGGACTAGCGGGAGATACGAGCAGTACTTC
cdr3_aa: CASRRTSGRYEQYF

clone_size: -
d_call: -
v_call: TRBV20-1
j_call: TRBJ1-1
cdr3_nt: TGCAGTGCTAGATCCCCGACGGGGGCAAACACTGAAGCTTTCTTT
cdr3_aa: CSARSPTGANTEAFF

clone_size: -
d_call: TRBD2
v_call: TRBV10-1
j_call: TRBJ2-2
cdr3_nt: TGCGCCACCCAAGCGGGAGGAGGGACCGGGGAGCTGTTTTTT
cdr3_aa: CATQAGGGTGELFF